These T cell receptor beta chains were read from a single sample in a study of blood T cell repertoires in COVID-19. The assay was immunoSEQ multiplex PCR, and TCRdb's table has in-frame clones only and misses some. This table holds approximately 100,000 clones, around 85% found once. Sequenced sample: peripheral blood. Receptor source: a woman at least 80 years old with active or convalescent COVID-19. Each CDR3 is given with its conserved first and last residue. The D gene is left open where the match is weak. Size is omitted from some rows. Given values are once, few, many or a class for expanded clones.

>few|NA|TRBV28|TRBJ1-3
TGTGCCAGCAGTCCCCTCGGTCATTCCGGAAACACCATATATTTT
CASSPLGHSGNTIYF
>NA|NA|TRBV7-9|TRBJ1-1
TGTGCCAGCAGCTTAGATCTAAACACTGAAGCTTTCTTT
CASSLDLNTEAFF
>NA|TRBD1|TRBV6-4|TRBJ1-1
TGTGCCAGCAGTGACTCGACAGGGGGCCATACTGAAGCTTTCTTT
CASSDSTGGHTEAFF
>NA|TRBD2|TRBV2|TRBJ2-2
TGTGCCAGCAGTGAACTACCAGCGGGAGGCCCGAACACCGGGGAGCTGTTTTTT
CASSELPAGGPNTGELFF
>NA|TRBD2|TRBV7-2|TRBJ2-5
TGTGCCAGCAGCTTAGCGGGGGGGTCCTCGGAGACCCAGTACTTC
CASSLAGGSSETQYF
>NA|TRBD1|TRBV19|TRBJ1-5
TGTGCCAGTAGTGGGCAGGGGGTAGGCAATCAGCCCCAGCATTTT
CASSGQGVGNQPQHF
>NA|NA|TRBV6-1|TRBJ1-2
TGTGCCAGCAGTGAACAGGCAGATAACTATGGCTACACCTTC
CASSEQADNYGYTF
>NA|NA|TRBV18|TRBJ2-1
TGTGCCAGCTCACCAGTAACGGGGGTAATATCCTACAATGAGCAGTTCTTC
CASSPVTGVISYNEQFF
>NA|TRBD1|TRBV6-5|TRBJ2-7
TGTGCCAGCAGTTACTCCCGGACAGGGGTCAACGAGCAGTACTTC
CASSYSRTGVNEQYF
>NA|TRBD1|TRBV5-6|TRBJ2-7
TGTGCCAGCAGCTTAGGACAGGGCTCCTACGAGCAGTACTTC
CASSLGQGSYEQYF
>NA|TRBD2|TRBV27|TRBJ2-3
TGTGCCAGCAGCCCGGGACTAGCGGGCACAGATACGCAGTATTTT
CASSPGLAGTDTQYF
>NA|NA|TRBV7-8|TRBJ2-2
TGTGCCAGCAGCTTATCGGCGGGGACGATTTACACCGGGGAGCTGTTTTTT
CASSLSAGTIYTGELFF
>few|TRBD1|TRBV19|TRBJ1-4
TGTGCCAGTAGCTGGCAGGGGGCGTCTAATGAAAAACTGTTTTTT
CASSWQGASNEKLFF
>NA|NA|TRBV27|TRBJ1-2
TGTGCCAGCAGTTTAAGTTGGAGAGCAAACTATGGCTACACCTTC
CASSLSWRANYGYTF
>NA|NA|TRBV19|TRBJ1-5
TGTGCCAGTAGTATAGGGTCAGGGGCGAAGAATCAGCCCCAGCATTTT
CASSIGSGAKNQPQHF
>NA|NA|TRBV29-1|TRBJ1-2
TGCAGCGTTGAAGGTGGGGAGCTTGGCTACACCTTC
CSVEGGELGYTF
>NA|TRBD1|TRBV15|TRBJ1-1
TGTGCCACCAGCAGGAAACAGGGGGGGACTGAAGCTTTCTTT
CATSRKQGGTEAFF
>NA|NA|TRBV7-3|TRBJ1-1
TGTGCCAGCAGCTTAGTAGGGCAGGGCGCAAACACTGAAGCTTTCTTT
CASSLVGQGANTEAFF
>NA|TRBD1|TRBV28|TRBJ1-5
TGTGCCAGCAGGATGGGGGACAGCCGTTATCAGCCCCAGCATTTT
CASRMGDSRYQPQHF
>NA|NA|TRBV6-5|TRBJ2-3
TGTGCCAGCAACTACGGGATACGCACAGATACGCAGTATTTT
CASNYGIRTDTQYF
>NA|TRBD2|TRBV12-3/TRBV12-4|TRBJ2-3
TGTGCCAGCAGTTGGACTAGCTCGGATACGCAGTATTTT
CASSWTSSDTQYF
>NA|TRBD2|TRBV3-1/TRBV3-2|TRBJ2-7
TGTGCCAGCAGCCGGGGAGGGGTCGAGCAGTACTTC
CASSRGGVEQYF
>NA|TRBD2|TRBV19|TRBJ2-2
TGTGCCAGTAGCCCTCCTGCGGGGGGCCTTACCGGGGAGCTGTTTTTT
CASSPPAGGLTGELFF
>NA|NA|TRBV19|TRBJ1-1
TGTGCCAGTAGTATAGTTGGGACACCAACGGCTTTCTTT
CASSIVGTPTAFF
>NA|NA|TRBV7-9|TRBJ2-3
TGTGCCGGGGGGGCCGCAGATACGCAGTATTTT
CAGGAADTQYF
>NA|TRBD1|TRBV5-1|TRBJ1-2
TGCGCCAGCAGCCAGGGGACAGGGCTCCTCTACACCTTC
CASSQGTGLLYTF
>few|TRBD1|TRBV19|TRBJ2-7
TGTGCCAGTAGTATGGGGACAGGGGCCTCCTACGAGCAGTACTTC
CASSMGTGASYEQYF
>NA|TRBD1|TRBV6-6|TRBJ1-6
TGTGCCAGCAGCACACAGGGGGGGAGTTCACCCCTCCACTTT
CASSTQGGSSPLHF
>NA|NA|TRBV6-4|TRBJ2-3
TGTGCCAGCAGTGACGGGGGACTCGGCACAGATACGCAGTATTTT
CASSDGGLGTDTQYF
>NA|TRBD2|TRBV3-1/TRBV3-2|TRBJ2-1
TGTGCCAGCAGCCAGGGACTAGCGGGGGGGCGATTTGCCAATGAGCAGTTCTTC
CASSQGLAGGRFANEQFF
>NA|TRBD2|TRBV10-3|TRBJ2-7
TGTGCCATCAGTGAGATAAACACTAGCGGGGGATACGAGCAGTACTTC
CAISEINTSGGYEQYF
>NA|TRBD2|TRBV18|TRBJ2-1
TGTGCCAGCTCACCACCGGGCCTAGCGGGGATGAATGAGCAGTTCTTC
CASSPPGLAGMNEQFF
>NA|TRBD1|TRBV6-5|TRBJ1-5
TGTGCCAGCAGTACCCGGGACAGCCCTAATCAGCCCCAGCATTTT
CASSTRDSPNQPQHF
>once|TRBD1|TRBV6-2/TRBV6-3|TRBJ2-1
TGTGCCAGCAGCCCATCGACAGGGGCGGTCAATGAGCAGTTCTTC
CASSPSTGAVNEQFF